This T cell receptor (beta chain) was sequenced during a study of T cell responses to AZD1222 COVID-19 vaccine. Background on the study: Timing groups of about 4 and about 12 weeks for second doses were pooled. The study's findings and limits: The donor cohort was predominantly white British with a female majority, and clonal diversity may have been underestimated. Targets within unmutated variant regions were reportedly found for nearly half of spike-specific TCRs.

The assay was immunoSEQ multiplex PCR, and TCRdb's table has in-frame clones only and misses some. The sample lists about 99,000 clones; 85% to 90% were seen once. The germline V gene encodes CDR1 KGHSH and CDR2 LQKENI. There are 14 residues in the CDR3. Trimming stripped 4 bases from V and 1 base from J, with 11 bases between. About this clone: As yet, its antigen is unknown.

The source material was peripheral blood, sampled on day 0 of AZD1222 vaccination. The TCR sequence derives from an adult in good health. The rearrangement joins TRBV18 to TRBJ2-7; D is unclear. The CDR3 region has the DNA TGTGCCAGCTCACGCGAAATGGAATCCTACGAGCAGTACTTC. This gives the protein CASSREMESYEQYF.